This entry lists 30 T cell receptor beta chains sequenced from one sample in a study of blood T cell repertoires in COVID-19. Profiling relied on immunoSEQ multiplex PCR, and the TCRdb table lists in-frame clones only, not all of them. This sample has 250,000 to 300,000 clones; approximately 80% occur once, and the top ten carry around 2.9%. Sequenced material: peripheral blood. The receptor set was obtained from a woman aged 55-70 years with active or convalescent COVID-19.

V usage is TRBV7-2 and J usage is TRBJ2-1; the match to TRBD2 covers 12 bases. The CDR3 has 15 amino acids. The trim removed 2 bases at V and 5 bases at J, leaving 1 base unmatched. Germline assignment: CDR1 SGHTA and CDR2 FQGNSA. In DNA form, the CDR3 reads TGTGCCAGCAGCTTACTAGCGGGGGGGAACAATGAGCAGTTCTTC. Residues: CASSLLAGGNNEQFF.

This clone was found once. The chain combines TRBV11-3 with TRBJ1-2; no definite D call. The CDR3 contains 13 residues. Germline CDR1 is SGHNT and CDR2 is YENEEA. The V gene lost 2 bases and the J gene lost 3 bases, with 7 bases spanning the gap. CDR3 coding DNA: TGTGCCAGCAGCTTAAACGGGGACTATGGCTACACCTTC. It encodes CASSLNGDYGYTF.

This clone has a single count. V usage is TRBV3-1 (or the pseudogene TRBV3-2) and J usage is TRBJ1-5; D unclear. CDR1 is LGHDT, CDR2 YNNKEL, per germline (reference sequence). V was shortened by 5 bases and J by 0 bases, with 11 bases between the two germline ends. The CDR3 contains 15 residues. CDR3 protein: CASSSGNISNQPQHF. Written as DNA, the CDR3 is TGTGCCAGCAGCTCAGGAAACATTAGCAATCAGCCCCAGCATTTT.

A few counts support this clone. The chain uses TRBV29-1 and TRBJ1-2; perhaps TRBD1 as D (5 bases). The CDR3 spans 14 residues. Trimming took off 6 bases at V and 0 bases at J, with 14 bases between the two ends. Looked up from germline, CDR1 is SQVTM and CDR2 is ANQGSEA. The CDR3: CSVVSGSANYGYTF. CDR3 DNA sequence: TGCAGCGTGGTATCAGGGTCTGCTAACTATGGCTACACCTTC.

The chain uses TRBV6-2 or TRBV6-3 and TRBJ1-1, with D possibly being TRBD1 (6 bases). CDR3 length: 14 amino acids. Germline loops: CDR1 MNHEY, CDR2 SVGEGT. V gave up 1 base and J gave up 3 bases, with 9 bases separating them. This CDR3 is CASSYLQGHTEAFF. CDR3 nucleotide sequence: TGTGCCAGCAGTTACTTACAGGGCCACACTGAAGCTTTCTTT.

The chain employs TRBV6-5 and TRBJ1-6; no firm D call. Trimming left V 8 bases short and J 8 bases short, with 16 bases between. CDR1 and CDR2 from the germline V gene are MNHEY and SVGAGI. The CDR3 extends over 14 amino acids. The CDR3, as DNA: TGTGCCAGCTCAGTTTCCCTCATCTATTCACCCCTCCACTTT. Protein product: CASSVSLIYSPLHF.

In regard to this clone: In this CDR3 the conserved last residue, phenylalanine or tryptophan, is missing, so a read error is likely. V is TRBV12-3 or TRBV12-4 and J is TRBJ1-1; a weak D match, TRBD1 (6 bases). The length of the CDR3 is 13 residues. Trimming pared 6 bases from V and 7 bases from J, leaving 15 bases between. CDR3 DNA sequence: TGTGCCAGCAGACCTACAGGGCAGGGTGAAGCTTTCCTT. As protein: CASRPTGQGEAFL.

The chain links TRBV19 to TRBJ2-2, with 8 bases that match TRBD1. With 5 bases clipped from V and 7 bases from J, the junction kept 6 bases outside the gene matches. The germline CDR1 and CDR2 sequences are LNHDA and SQIVND (reference sequence). The CDR3 covers 14 residues. The CDR3 DNA reads as TGTGCCAGTAGTGTGACAGGGGCAGGCGGGGAGCTGTTTTTT. This sequence encodes CASSVTGAGGELFF.

This clone was recorded only once. The genes are TRBV3-1 (or the pseudogene TRBV3-2) and TRBJ1-1; the match to TRBD1 covers 9 bases. The germline CDR1 and CDR2 sequences are LGHDT and YNNKEL (reference sequence). This CDR3 contains 14 residues. The V gene end was trimmed by 1 base and the J gene end by 8 bases; junction bases not matched to a gene: 5. The CDR3 here is CASSQAPGTGEAFF. In nucleotides, the CDR3 is TGTGCCAGCAGCCAAGCTCCCGGGACAGGGGAAGCTTTCTTT.

The chain recombines TRBV2 with TRBJ1-1; no definite D call. The CDR3 sequence is 13 residues long. The germline CDR1 and CDR2 sequences are SNHLY and FYNNEI. The chain's CDR3 is CGAWSQSHTEAFF. The CDR3 nucleotides are TGTGGAGCATGGAGCCAGAGCCACACTGAAGCTTTCTTT.

This clone was seen repeatedly, ten times or more. This sequence joins TRBV27 and TRBJ2-1, with 8 bases matching TRBD2. V shed 2 bases and J 2 bases; nucleotides not matched to a gene: 8. This CDR3 region has 17 residues. The V gene's germline CDR1 is MNHEY and CDR2 SMNVEV (reference sequence). The CDR3 DNA is TGTGCCAGCAGTTTAGGAGCGGGGGCGGGAGCCTACAATGAGCAGTTCTTC. Protein product: CASSLGAGAGAYNEQFF.

The chain carries TRBV29-1 and TRBJ1-1; the D is unclear. The CDR3 is 14 amino acids. Trimming cost V 4 bases and J 3 bases, with 15 bases left between them. CDR1 and CDR2 from the germline V gene are SQVTM and ANQGSEA. Here the CDR3 DNA reads TGCAGCGTTGGTTTTCGGGGTCTATACACTGAAGCTTTCTTT. Amino acids: CSVGFRGLYTEAFF.

The V gene is TRBV5-1, the J gene TRBJ2-1; TRBD2 might be the D (7 bases). V lost 4 bases and J 7 bases, leaving 21 bases between the germline ends. The CDR3 covers 16 residues. From germline, CDR1 is SGHRS and CDR2 YFSETQ. In nucleotides, the CDR3 is TGCGCCAGCAGCCCCTGGGAGGGGGGGGCCATGAATGAGCAGTTCTTC. Residues: CASSPWEGGAMNEQFF.

In this sample, this clone turned up a few times. This chain connects TRBV12-5 to TRBJ2-7; D call uncertain. V lost 1 base and J 6 bases, leaving 19 bases between the germline ends. The germline gives CDR1 LGHNT, CDR2 FRNRAP. The CDR3 contains 16 residues. The CDR3 DNA is TGTGCTAGTGGTTTGGGAAACAGCAACCCAGCTGGCGAGCAGTACTTC. Its protein is CASGLGNSNPAGEQYF.

The gene calls are TRBV5-5 and TRBJ1-4; 7 nucleotides line up with TRBD1. The CDR3 loop spans 15 amino acids. J lost 7 bases, V lost 2 bases, and 8 bases had no gene match. Germline CDR1 and CDR2: SGHKS and YYEKEE (reference sequence). CDR3 residues: CASSFERAGGEKLFF. In DNA form, the CDR3 reads TGTGCCAGCAGCTTTGAACGAGCAGGGGGTGAAAAACTGTTTTTT. The full variable domain, its missing parts supplied by reference TRBV5-5 and TRBJ1-4, is DAGVTQSPTHLIKTRGQQVTLRCSPISGHKSVSWYQQVLGQGPQFIFQYYEKEERGRGNFPDRFSARQFPNYSSELNVNALLLGDSALYLCASSFERAGGEKLFFGSGTQLSVL.

The CDR3 nucleotides are TGTGCCAGCAGTCCTGGGTTGGGGGGGGCGAACACCGGGGAGCTGTTTTTT. Protein product: CASSPGLGGANTGELFF. V is TRBV27 and J is TRBJ2-2; 7 positions agree with TRBD2. The V segment lost 5 bases and the J segment 0 bases; nucleotides outside the gene matches: 9. From germline, CDR1 is MNHEY and CDR2 SMNVEV (reference sequence). The CDR3 is made up of 17 amino acids.

A remark on this clone: A junction boundary mismatches the germline segment, possibly from a read error. The V call is TRBV6-2 or TRBV6-3, the J call TRBJ2-7; D might be TRBD2 (5 bases). Germline lookup yields CDR1 MNHEY and CDR2 SVGEGT. The CDR3 consists of 16 residues. This CDR3 reads CASSYRGRPLSSEQYF. In DNA form, the CDR3 reads TGTGCCAGCAGTTATCGGGGAAGGCCCTTATCCTCCGAGCAGTACTTC.

The chain links TRBV28 to TRBJ2-7, with TRBD1 identical over 12 bases. The germline V gene has CDR1 MDHEN and CDR2 SYDVKM. The CDR3 is 15 residues long. J gave up 3 bases and V 5 bases, and 5 bases lay outside the gene matches. The CDR3 region has the DNA TGTGCCAGCAGTAGAGGGACAGGGGGCTTCTACGAGCAGTACTTC. It translates to CASSRGTGGFYEQYF.

The V call is TRBV7-2, the J call TRBJ1-1; TRBD1 matches 7 bases. V trimming: 5 bases; J trimming: 7 bases; junction bases outside the gene matches: 10. This CDR3 has 14 amino acids. In germline, CDR1 is SGHTA, CDR2 FQGNSA. The CDR3 bases are TGTGCCAGCAGCCCCGGGACAGAATTTGTTGAAGCTTTCTTT. Its translation: CASSPGTEFVEAFF.

Comment on this clone: The same CDR3 also results from other DNA sequences found in this sample. This sequence joins TRBV6-1 and TRBJ1-1; D not resolved. Germline V CDR1 and CDR2: MNHNS, SASEGT. The CDR3 is 14 residues long. The V and J ends lost 2 bases and 0 bases respectively, with 7 bases between them. The CDR3: CASSETGLNTEAFF. CDR3 bases: TGTGCCAGCAGTGAAACCGGGTTGAACACTGAAGCTTTCTTT.

This clone was counted only a few times. This chain connects TRBV24-1 to TRBJ2-4; TRBD1 is a possible D gene (5 bases). CDR3 length: 18 residues. The V and J ends lost 6 bases and 0 bases respectively, with 20 bases between them. Germline assignment: CDR1 KGHDR and CDR2 SFDVKD. The CDR3 loop reads CATSPRATTTLAKNIQYF. As DNA, the CDR3 is TGTGCCACCAGTCCCAGGGCCACGACAACCCTAGCCAAAAACATTCAGTACTTC.

This clone appeared a few times. This chain links TRBV10-3 with TRBJ2-7; TRBD1 matches at 10 bases. This CDR3 comprises 19 residues. With V trimmed by 6 bases and J by 4 bases, 21 bases remained unmatched. Germline V gives CDR1 ENHRY, CDR2 SYGVKD. The CDR3, as DNA: TGTGCCATCAGGCAGGACAGGGGGTTTGGCAACGGTGGTGGGTACGAGCAGTACTTC. It translates to CAIRQDRGFGNGGGYEQYF.

V and J are TRBV4-1 and TRBJ2-3; D unresolved. The V end was cut by 4 bases, the J end by 2 bases, with 13 bases between. Germline CDR1 and CDR2: MGHRA and YSYEKL. The CDR3 covers 15 residues. This chain's CDR3 is CASSPLGFDTDTQYF. The CDR3 DNA reads as TGCGCCAGCAGCCCGCTAGGATTCGACACAGATACGCAGTATTTT.

The chain is built from TRBV3-1 (or the pseudogene TRBV3-2) and TRBJ2-7; D gene ambiguous. The germline V gene has CDR1 LGHDT and CDR2 YNNKEL (reference sequence). Between the trimmed V and J ends, which lost 4 bases and 6 bases, there was a span of 19 bases. The CDR3 loop spans 15 amino acids. CDR3 sequence (DNA): TGTGCCAGCAGCCCCACCGATACTCCATACCGCGAGCAGTACTTC. Amino acids: CASSPTDTPYREQYF.

The chain uses TRBV5-1 and TRBJ1-1, with 7 bases matching TRBD1. CDR3 size: 16 residues. Germline values: CDR1 SGHRS, CDR2 YFSETQ. J was trimmed by 5 bases and V by 5 bases; bases with no gene match: 15. The CDR3 is CASRAGTVGVGTEAFF. The CDR3 bases are TGCGCCAGCAGGGCCGGGACAGTCGGGGTGGGAACTGAAGCTTTCTTT.

Only one count was recorded for this clone. The chain employs TRBV4-1 and TRBJ1-4; possibly TRBD1 for D (6 bases). The CDR3 loop spans 14 amino acids. With 4 bases removed from V and 8 bases from J, the gap between germline ends came to 14 bases. The germline CDR1 and CDR2 sequences are MGHRA and YSYEKL. The CDR3, as DNA: TGCGCCAGCAGCCTACAGGGAGAAGAGGAAAAACTGTTTTTT. Protein product: CASSLQGEEEKLFF.

The chain joins TRBV2 to TRBJ1-2; perhaps TRBD1 as D (5 bases). Germline assignment: CDR1 SNHLY and CDR2 FYNNEI. CDR3 length equals 15 residues. Deletions cut 7 bases from V and 8 bases from J, with 23 bases between. In DNA form, the CDR3 reads TGTGCCAGCAAGTATAGGGAAGTGGGGCATGGAGGCTACACCTTC. Translated: CASKYREVGHGGYTF. The complete variable domain, with remaining parts taken from reference TRBV2 and TRBJ1-2, reads EPEVTQTPSHQVTQMGQEVILRCVPISNHLYFYWYRQILGQKVEFLVSFYNNEISEKSEIFDDQFSVERPDGSNFTLKIRSTKLEDSAMYFCASKYREVGHGGYTFGSGTRLTVV.

This clone was recorded only once. This chain connects TRBV5-6 to TRBJ2-2, with a possible D match to TRBD2 (5 bases). Deletions cut 0 bases from V and 0 bases from J, with 6 bases between. Germline loops: CDR1 SGHDT, CDR2 YYEEEE. The CDR3 spans 15 residues. CDR3 in amino acids: CASSLGGANTGELFF. The CDR3 DNA sequence: TGTGCCAGCAGCTTGGGGGGAGCGAACACCGGGGAGCTGTTTTTT.

This chain links TRBV19 with TRBJ1-4; 10 bases agree with TRBD1. With 8 bases clipped from V and 3 bases from J, the junction kept 6 bases outside the gene matches. Germline V CDR1 and CDR2: LNHDA, SQIVND (reference sequence). The CDR3 runs to 15 residues. The CDR3 here is CASSDRGDSNEKLFF. CDR3 bases: TGTGCCAGTTCGGACAGGGGGGACTCTAATGAAAAACTGTTTTTT. Complete variable domain (other parts from reference TRBV19 and TRBJ1-4): DGGITQSPKYLFRKEGQNVTLSCEQNLNHDAMYWYRQDPGQGLRLIYYSQIVNDFQKGDIAEGYSVSREKKESFPLTVTSAQKNPTAFYLCASSDRGDSNEKLFFGSGTQLSVL.

The chain has TRBV10-3 and TRBJ2-2, with TRBD1 identical over 7 bases. Germline CDR1 reads ENHRY; CDR2 reads SYGVKD. The CDR3 length is 13 residues. J was trimmed by 6 bases and V by 2 bases; bases with no gene match: 0. DNA of the CDR3: TGTGCCATCAGTGAGCAGGGGGCCGGGGAGCTGTTTTTT. Amino acid sequence: CAISEQGAGELFF.